Listed here is a single T cell receptor beta chain. The data were obtained in a study of T cell responses to AZD1222 COVID-19 vaccine. Recipients boosted at about 4 weeks or about 12 weeks are pooled. Sequencing used immunoSEQ multiplex PCR; TCRdb keeps in-frame clones, though not all of them. The table shows 120,000 or so clones, with around 89% occurring only once. V was pared by 6 bases and J by 4 bases, with 7 bases between. CDR3 length: 11 residues. This TCR derives from an adult who received the AZD1222 COVID-19 vaccine. The rearrangement uses TRBV12-3 or TRBV12-4 and TRBJ2-7; no definite D call. The specimen comprised peripheral blood, sampled 28 days after the second AZD1222 dose. The CDR3 loop is CASSPMYEQYF. In nucleotides, the CDR3 is TGTGCCAGCAGCCCTATGTACGAGCAGTACTTC.